These 13 T cell receptor beta chains were sequenced from one sample in a study of early T cells in non-severe SARS-CoV-2 infection. Using its own MiXCR run on the 5' RACE reads, TCRdb lists one record per CDR3 protein. Of 50,000 to 60,000 distinct CDR3 sequences in the sample, around 9.3% were seen once. Material for sequencing was whole blood. Receptors were obtained from an adult who was a healthcare worker with PCR-confirmed SARS-CoV-2 infection or an uninfected control (not recorded which).

This clonotype was found a few times. The J gene is TRBJ1-1, the V gene TRBV18; 8 nucleotides line up with TRBD1. Germline CDR1 KGHSH, CDR2 LQKENI. CDR3 length: 14 amino acids. The trim removed 3 bases at V and 11 bases at J, leaving 11 bases unmatched. The chain's CDR3 is CASSPEGRGLYAFF. CDR3 coding DNA: TGTGCCAGCTCACCTGAGGGCAGGGGGCTGTACGCTTTCTTT.

The chain couples TRBV24-1 to TRBJ1-2, with D tentatively TRBD1 (6 bases). CDR3 length: 12 amino acids. V was clipped by 7 bases and J by 5 bases, with 10 bases between them. Germline V gene sequence: CDR1 KGHDR, CDR2 SFDVKD. CDR3 in DNA: TGTGCCACCAGCGACAGGCCTTATGGCTACACCTTC. Amino acids: CATSDRPYGYTF.

This clonotype has more than one count but fewer than ten. This chain links TRBV5-1 with TRBJ2-3; D is possibly TRBD1 (6 bases). V lost 2 bases to trimming and J lost 8 bases, with 15 bases between them. The CDR3 has 14 amino acids. Germline V gene data show CDR1 as SGHRS and CDR2 as YFSETQ. The CDR3 region has the DNA TGCGCCAGCAGCTTTGGAGAGGGGGAAAGTACGCAGTATTTT. This translates into CASSFGEGESTQYF.

There are many counts of this clonotype. The chain joins TRBV5-1 to TRBJ2-1, with 10 bases aligning to TRBD2. V was pared by 5 bases and J by 0 bases, with 8 bases of the junction left unmatched. From germline, CDR1 is SGHRS and CDR2 YFSETQ. This CDR3 is 17 amino acids long. The DNA of the CDR3 is TGCGCCAGCAGACCGGGACTAGCGACTAGCTCCTACAATGAGCAGTTCTTC. This encodes CASRPGLATSSYNEQFF.

The V call is TRBV4-2, the J call TRBJ2-3; D possibly matches TRBD1 or TRBD2 (5 bases each). CDR3 size: 14 residues. Germline CDR1 and CDR2: LGHNA and YNFKEQ. Trimming left V 3 bases short and J 6 bases short, with 13 bases between. The CDR3 reads CASSQALWGDTQYF. CDR3 nucleotides: TGTGCCAGCAGCCAGGCCCTTTGGGGGGATACGCAGTATTTT.

Regarding this clonotype: One end of the junction fails to match germline, which may point to a read error. Here the CDR3 reads CASRPGTQEKPFF. CDR3 DNA: TGTGCCAGCCGACCAGGGACGCAAGAAAAACCGTTTTTT. This sequence joins TRBV7-2 and TRBJ1-4, with D perhaps matching TRBD1 (5 bases). The CDR3 is 13 residues long. Germline CDR1 SGHTA, CDR2 FQGNSA.

This clonotype has just a few counts. V usage is TRBV12-5 and J usage is TRBJ2-1; no clear D. Between the trimmed V and J ends, which lost 3 bases and 0 bases, there was a span of 6 bases. The CDR3 is 14 residues long. The germline gives CDR1 LGHNT, CDR2 FRNRAP. The CDR3 is CASGFGYSYNEQFF. CDR3 in DNA: TGTGCTAGTGGTTTTGGGTACTCCTACAATGAGCAGTTCTTC.

This clonotype has a handful of counts. J is TRBJ1-2 and V is TRBV6-6, with D possibly being TRBD1 (6 bases). This CDR3 region has 15 residues. Trimming shortened V by 5 bases and J by 0 bases, and 13 bases separated the two germline ends. Germline CDR1 MNHNY, CDR2 SVGAGI (reference sequence). CDR3 bases: TGTGCCAGCAGTCGAGGACAGCTAGCTAACTATGGCTACACCTTC. Amino acids: CASSRGQLANYGYTF.

This clonotype was detected a few times. The gene calls are TRBV9 and TRBJ2-3; maybe TRBD1 (6 bases). V dropped 3 bases and J dropped 5 bases, with 16 bases sitting between them. The CDR3 extends over 15 amino acids. Germline V gene sequence: CDR1 SGDLS, CDR2 YYNGEE. As DNA, the CDR3 is TGTGCCAGCAGCGGAAGGTGGGGGCGCGGAGATACGCAGTATTTT. As protein: CASSGRWGRGDTQYF.

Ten or more counts support this clonotype. The V call is TRBV6-4, the J call TRBJ2-3; 7 nucleotides align to TRBD1. From germline, CDR1 is MRHNA and CDR2 SNTAGT. CDR3 length: 14 amino acids. The CDR3 protein is CAIKARDSEDTQYF. Written as DNA, the CDR3 is TGTGCTATCAAAGCCCGGGACAGCGAGGATACGCAGTATTTT.

This clonotype was detected ten times or more. The chain joins TRBV7-9 to TRBJ1-2; TRBD1 agrees at 8 bases. Germline V gene data show CDR1 as SEHNR and CDR2 as FQNEAQ (reference sequence). CDR3 length equals 14 residues. V shed 4 bases, J shed 4 bases, and the junction held 5 bases outside the gene matches. Here the CDR3 DNA reads TGTGCCAGCAGCTCGCCAGGGGGCTTCTATGGCTACACCTTC. This sequence encodes CASSSPGGFYGYTF.

V and J are TRBV6-1 and TRBJ1-1; D gene ambiguous. The length of the CDR3 is 14 residues. V lost 5 bases and J 1 base, leaving 11 bases between the germline ends. Germline assignment: CDR1 MNHNS and CDR2 SASEGT. The CDR3 protein is CASSTHRSNTEAFF. The DNA of the CDR3 is TGTGCCAGCAGTACTCACCGGTCGAACACTGAAGCTTTCTTT.

The chain employs TRBV3-1 and TRBJ2-7; 8 positions match TRBD2. The CDR3 covers 17 residues. Trimming cost V 5 bases and J 5 bases; bases outside gene matches: 17. Germline CDR1 is LGHDT and CDR2 is YNNKEL (reference sequence). The CDR3, as DNA: TGTGCCAGCAGCTCTTTAGCGGGGCCCACCCGAGTCCACGAGCAGTACTTC. It encodes CASSSLAGPTRVHEQYF.